The rows below give T cell receptor beta chains drawn from one sample of a study of T-cell memory formation after mild COVID-19. TCRdb analysed the 5' RACE reads with MiXCR anew, one entry per CDR3 protein. Of roughly 260,000 distinct CDR3 sequences listed, approximately 16% are singletons. The sample comprised PBMCs or a T cell subset sorted from them (not recorded which). The receptors were gathered from a man between 18 and 35 years old who had mild COVID-19 (a few samples of this study predate the infection). Cell type and time point are not known. Each CDR3 is given with its conserved first and last residue. The order of the fields is J gene, V gene, CDR3 protein.

TRBJ2-7 TRBV7-8 CASSNRGSYEQYF
TRBJ2-5 TRBV11-2 CASSLGLAGGSQETQYF
TRBJ1-2 TRBV20-1 CSAPAGTLNYGYTF
TRBJ1-6 TRBV6-5 CASRGQSNSPLHF
TRBJ2-3 TRBV7-9 CASSPQGLASDTQYF
TRBJ2-1 TRBV7-2 CASREQGGSQFF
TRBJ1-1 TRBV7-2 CATNRVRNTEAFF
TRBJ1-1 TRBV11-2 CASSFSQGPTEAFF
TRBJ1-5 TRBV18 CASSGAQRDQPQHF
TRBJ1-6 TRBV27 CASSPDRQWYNSPLHF
TRBJ1-2 TRBV5-6 CASRYRGGGYTF
TRBJ1-2 TRBV4-1 CASSFTGTAANYGYTF
TRBJ1-5 TRBV19 CASSNRQNSNQPQHF
TRBJ1-1 TRBV7-2 CASSLSGSRTEAFF
TRBJ2-5 TRBV10-3 CAISEMYIQETQYF
TRBJ1-2 TRBV5-1 CASSLGELSYGYTF
TRBJ2-5 TRBV20-1 CSAISRGKETQYF
TRBJ2-3 TRBV15 CATSRGLAGATDTQYF
TRBJ1-5 TRBV20-1 CSARTWGDQPQHF
TRBJ1-2 TRBV29-1 CSVEEGSYGYTF
TRBJ2-3 TRBV7-6 CASSPRPQGDTQYF
TRBJ2-3 TRBV7-3 CASSHPSDTQYF
TRBJ2-1 TRBV3-1 CASSRLAGGGNEQFF
TRBJ2-1 TRBV5-1 CASSLAGLAGLEQFF
TRBJ2-3 TRBV10-2 CASRYPSTDTQYF
TRBJ1-6 TRBV4-3 CASSPAFLNSPLHF
TRBJ1-2 TRBV6-1 CASNRESNYGYTF
TRBJ1-6 TRBV9 CASSPRQGVDSPLHF